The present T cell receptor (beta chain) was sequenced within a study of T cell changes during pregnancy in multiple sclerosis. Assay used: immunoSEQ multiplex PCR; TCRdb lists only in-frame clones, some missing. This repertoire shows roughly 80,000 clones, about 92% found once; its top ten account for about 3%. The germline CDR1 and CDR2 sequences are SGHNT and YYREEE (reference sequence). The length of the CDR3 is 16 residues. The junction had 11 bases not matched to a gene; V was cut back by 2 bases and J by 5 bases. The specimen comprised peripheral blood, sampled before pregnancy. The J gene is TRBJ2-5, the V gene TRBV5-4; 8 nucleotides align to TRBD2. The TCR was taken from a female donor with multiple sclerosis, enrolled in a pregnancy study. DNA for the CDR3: TGTGCCAGCAGCTTAGCGGGAGCGGCGCCACGGGAGACCCAGTACTTC. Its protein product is CASSLAGAAPRETQYF.